This T cell receptor (beta chain) appears in the sequencing data of a study of post-analysis software for immune sequencing data. Study in general: Included courses were relapsing-remitting and secondary progressive multiple sclerosis; progressive-relapsing multiple sclerosis was also included. Study observations and caveats: Compared with controls, patients showed significantly lower normalized Chao1 diversity. Samples prepared in the same batch strongly co-clustered by F measure.

In its sample, this clonotype was seen a few times. The target antigen is unknown. Libraries were made from TCR beta cDNA, and they carried unique molecular identifiers. Some 500,000 cDNA molecules were obtained from approximately 1 to 10 million T cells. MiXCR, applied by TCRdb to the PCR reads, yields one record per CDR3 protein. Among roughly 700,000 distinct CDR3 sequences listed, roughly 27% were seen once. The sequencing sample was made of blood. The source is a girl between 5 and 17 years old with multiple sclerosis.

CDR3 bases: TGTGCCAGCAGCTTAGTTTTCGGGCACGGGGAGCTGTTTTTT. It is translated as CASSLVFGHGELFF. This chain links TRBV7-2 with TRBJ2-2, with no clear D. This CDR3 comprises 14 residues. V was trimmed by 1 base and J by 7 bases, leaving 10 bases between them. Per germline, CDR1 SGHTA and CDR2 FQGNSA.